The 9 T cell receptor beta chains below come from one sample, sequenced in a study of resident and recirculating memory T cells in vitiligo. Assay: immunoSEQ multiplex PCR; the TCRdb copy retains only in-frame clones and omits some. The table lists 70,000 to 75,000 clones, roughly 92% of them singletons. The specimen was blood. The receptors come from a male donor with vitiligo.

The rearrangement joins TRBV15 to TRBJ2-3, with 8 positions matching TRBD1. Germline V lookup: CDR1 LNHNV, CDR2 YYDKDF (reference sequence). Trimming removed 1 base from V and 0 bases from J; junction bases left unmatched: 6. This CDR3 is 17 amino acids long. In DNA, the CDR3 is TGTGCCACCAGCAGAGCGGGACAGGACCCTAGCACAGATACGCAGTATTTT. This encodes CATSRAGQDPSTDTQYF.

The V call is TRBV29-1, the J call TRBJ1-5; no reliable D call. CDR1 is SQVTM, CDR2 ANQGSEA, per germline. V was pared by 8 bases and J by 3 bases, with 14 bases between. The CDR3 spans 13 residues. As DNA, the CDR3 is TGCAGCATCTGGACGGGAAACAATCAGCCCCAGCATTTT. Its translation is CSIWTGNNQPQHF.

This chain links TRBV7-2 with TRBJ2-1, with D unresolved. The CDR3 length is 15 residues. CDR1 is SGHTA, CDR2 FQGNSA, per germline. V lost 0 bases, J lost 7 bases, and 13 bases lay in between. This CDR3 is CASSLAPNPENEQFF. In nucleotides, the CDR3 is TGTGCCAGCAGCTTAGCGCCTAATCCGGAGAATGAGCAGTTCTTC.

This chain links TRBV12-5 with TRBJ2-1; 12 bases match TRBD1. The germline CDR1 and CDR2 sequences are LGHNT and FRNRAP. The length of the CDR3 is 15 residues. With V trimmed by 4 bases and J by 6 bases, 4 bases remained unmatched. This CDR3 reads CASGYGTGGFNEQFF. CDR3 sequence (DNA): TGTGCTAGTGGTTACGGGACAGGGGGCTTCAATGAGCAGTTCTTC.

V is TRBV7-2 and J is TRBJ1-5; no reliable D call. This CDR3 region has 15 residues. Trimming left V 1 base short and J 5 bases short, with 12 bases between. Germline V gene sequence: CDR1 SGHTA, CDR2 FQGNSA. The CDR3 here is CASSLEATVYQPQHF. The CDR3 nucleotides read TGTGCCAGCAGCTTAGAGGCCACAGTTTATCAGCCCCAGCATTTT.

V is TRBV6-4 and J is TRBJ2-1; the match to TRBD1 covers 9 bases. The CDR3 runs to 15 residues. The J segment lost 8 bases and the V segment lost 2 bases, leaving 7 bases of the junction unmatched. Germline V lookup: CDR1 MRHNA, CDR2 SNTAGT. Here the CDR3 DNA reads TGTGCCAGCAGTGACACGGGACAGGGAGGCGATGAGCAGTTCTTC. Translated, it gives CASSDTGQGGDEQFF.

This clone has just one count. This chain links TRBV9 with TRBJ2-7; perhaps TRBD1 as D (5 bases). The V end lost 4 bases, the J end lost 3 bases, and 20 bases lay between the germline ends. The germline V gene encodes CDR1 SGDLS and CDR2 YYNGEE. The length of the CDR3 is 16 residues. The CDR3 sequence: CASSPTQSKGFYEQYF. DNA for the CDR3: TGTGCCAGCAGCCCAACCCAATCAAAGGGGTTCTACGAGCAGTACTTC.

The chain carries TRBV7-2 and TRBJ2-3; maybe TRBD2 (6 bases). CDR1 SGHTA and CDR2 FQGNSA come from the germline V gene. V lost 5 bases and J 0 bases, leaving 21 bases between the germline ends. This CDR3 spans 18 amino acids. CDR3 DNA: TGTGCCAGCAGCCAGCCCTCCCTCTTTGGGACTAGCACAGATACGCAGTATTTT. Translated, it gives CASSQPSLFGTSTDTQYF. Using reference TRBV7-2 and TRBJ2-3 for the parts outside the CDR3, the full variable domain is GAGVSQSPSNKVTEKGKDVELRCDPISGHTALYWYRQSLGQGLEFLIYFQGNSAPDKSGLPSDRFSAERTGGSVSTLTIQRTQQEDSAVYLCASSQPSLFGTSTDTQYFGPGTRLTVL.

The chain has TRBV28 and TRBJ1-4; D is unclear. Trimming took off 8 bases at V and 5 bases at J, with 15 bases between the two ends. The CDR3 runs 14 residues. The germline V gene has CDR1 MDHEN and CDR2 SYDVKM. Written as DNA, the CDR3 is TGTGCCAGCTTCCGGACTCCAGAGAATGAAAAACTGTTTTTT. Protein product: CASFRTPENEKLFF.